A single sample is the source of the 11 T cell receptor beta chains below, sequenced in a study of shared clonotypes between healthy human individuals. Using immunoSEQ multiplex PCR, the repertoire was profiled, and TCRdb retains in-frame clones only, with some absent. The repertoire includes hundreds of thousands of clones, around 79% of them detected once, and approximately 13% sits in the top ten. Sequencing was performed on PBMCs. Receptors were obtained from a woman in her 40s in good health. Some clones in this sample may be carry-over from other donors' samples.

The table lists this clone with a count of one. CDR3 in amino acids: CASSGLAGRAGELFF. The CDR3 DNA is TGTGCCAGCTCCGGTCTAGCGGGACGAGCCGGGGAGCTGTTTTTT. This chain joins TRBV27 and TRBJ2-2; 9 nucleotides line up with TRBD2. The length of the CDR3 is 15 residues. V was pared by 8 bases and J by 6 bases, with 10 bases of the junction left unmatched. The germline CDR1 and CDR2 sequences are MNHEY and SMNVEV (reference sequence).

This clone has a single count. The V call is TRBV28, the J call TRBJ1-2; TRBD1 matches 7 bases. The V gene end was trimmed by 10 bases and the J gene end by 1 base; junction bases not matched to a gene: 3. Germline assignment: CDR1 MDHEN and CDR2 SYDVKM. This CDR3 contains 12 residues. In nucleotides, the CDR3 is TGTGCCATCGGGGACAGTAACTATGGCTACACCTTC. Protein product: CAIGDSNYGYTF.

V is TRBV6-6 and J is TRBJ2-7; 7 bases are a match to TRBD2. The germline V gene encodes CDR1 MNHNY and CDR2 SVGAGI (reference sequence). J lost 3 bases, V lost 2 bases, and 7 bases had no gene match. The CDR3 loop spans 15 amino acids. This CDR3 is CASSYEVGGSYEQYF. The CDR3 coding sequence is TGTGCCAGCAGTTACGAGGTTGGCGGGAGCTACGAGCAGTACTTC.

The V call is TRBV25-1, the J call TRBJ2-7, with D maybe TRBD1 (6 bases). Trimming took 0 bases from V and 7 from J, leaving 16 bases between them. The CDR3 is made up of 15 amino acids. Germline CDR1 is MGHDK and CDR2 is SYGVNS. For the CDR3, the DNA is TGTGCCAGCAGTGAATACGGTCTATCCAGGGGTGAGCAGTACTTC. It codes for CASSEYGLSRGEQYF.

This clone was detected a few times. The rearrangement joins TRBV28 to TRBJ1-2; D is uncertain. Trimming shortened V by 3 bases and J by 3 bases, and 5 bases separated the two germline ends. Looked up from germline, CDR1 is MDHEN and CDR2 is SYDVKM. The CDR3 loop spans 12 amino acids. CDR3 sequence (DNA): TGTGCCAGCAGTTTGTACGACTATGGCTACACCTTC. Protein sequence: CASSLYDYGYTF.

The genes are TRBV5-1 and TRBJ1-5; D gene ambiguous. This CDR3 is built from 13 residues. V lost 0 bases and J 3 bases, leaving 4 bases between the germline ends. In germline, CDR1 is SGHRS, CDR2 YFSETQ. The CDR3 sequence: CASSLEFNQPQHF. The CDR3 DNA reads as TGCGCCAGCAGCTTGGAATTCAATCAGCCCCAGCATTTT.

The chain recombines TRBV19 with TRBJ2-1; 9 bases fit TRBD2. V trimming: 3 bases; J trimming: 2 bases; junction bases outside the gene matches: 2. The CDR3 loop spans 15 amino acids. Germline V lookup: CDR1 LNHDA, CDR2 SQIVND (reference sequence). CDR3 amino acids: CASSMTSGTYNEQFF. The CDR3 DNA follows: TGTGCCAGTAGTATGACTAGCGGAACCTACAATGAGCAGTTCTTC.

The chain carries TRBV18 and TRBJ2-5; no reliable D call. Trimming removed 2 bases at V and 2 bases at J, with 9 bases between. This CDR3 spans 14 amino acids. Looked up from germline, CDR1 is KGHSH and CDR2 is LQKENI. The CDR3 coding sequence is TGTGCCAGCTCACCATTGAGTAAACAAGAGACCCAGTACTTC. Translated: CASSPLSKQETQYF.

The chain uses TRBV19 and TRBJ1-4; D is undetermined. The germline gives CDR1 LNHDA, CDR2 SQIVND (reference sequence). V lost 5 bases and J lost 7, with 8 bases in between. CDR3 length: 12 residues. The CDR3, as DNA: TGTGCCAGTAGTGGGCTCGGTGAAAAACTGTTTTTT. Its protein product is CASSGLGEKLFF.

This clone has just a few counts. The rearrangement links TRBV5-6 to TRBJ2-7; tentatively, D is TRBD1 (6 bases). The germline V gene has CDR1 SGHDT and CDR2 YYEEEE. V dropped 4 bases and J dropped 5 bases, with 19 bases sitting between them. This CDR3 is 15 amino acids long. DNA of the CDR3: TGTGCCAGCAGCCCAGACAGGTTCCCCACTAACGAGCAGTACTTC. Its translation: CASSPDRFPTNEQYF.

V is TRBV6-1 and J is TRBJ1-1; D is uncertain. Trimming shortened V by 2 bases and J by 5 bases, and 15 bases separated the two germline ends. The CDR3 sequence is 15 residues long. Per germline, CDR1 MNHNS and CDR2 SASEGT. CDR3 sequence reads: CASSEREEGGTEAFF. CDR3 sequence (DNA): TGTGCCAGCAGTGAAAGGGAGGAAGGTGGGACTGAAGCTTTCTTT.